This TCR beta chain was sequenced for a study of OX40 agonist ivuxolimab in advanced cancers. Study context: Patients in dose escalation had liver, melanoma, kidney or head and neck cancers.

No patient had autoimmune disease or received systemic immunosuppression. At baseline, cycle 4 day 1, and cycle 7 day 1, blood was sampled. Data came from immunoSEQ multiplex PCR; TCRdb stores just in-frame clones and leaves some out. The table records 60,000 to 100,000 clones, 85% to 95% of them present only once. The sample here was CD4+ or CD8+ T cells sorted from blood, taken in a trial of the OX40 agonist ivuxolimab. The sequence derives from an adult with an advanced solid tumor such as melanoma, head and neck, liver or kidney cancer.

CDR3 in DNA: TGTGCCAGCGGAGTTGAGATTGAAGCTTTCTTT. Residues: CASGVEIEAFF. The chain has TRBV19 and TRBJ1-1, with no clear D. The CDR3 has 11 residues. In germline, CDR1 is LNHDA, CDR2 SQIVND (reference sequence). Trimming left V 9 bases short and J 7 bases short, with 12 bases between.